This TCR beta chain was captured in a study of cytomegalovirus exposure and HLA in healthy donors. Note on this clone: Its antigen is unidentified.

The V gene lost 3 bases and the J gene lost 0 bases, with 15 bases spanning the gap. Germline V gene lookup returns CDR1 SGHRS and CDR2 YFSETQ. The CDR3 length is 16 residues. Use of 60 Vbeta and 13 Jbeta primers characterized the PCR. The data were produced by immunoSEQ multiplex PCR, yet TCRdb's version contains in-frame clones alone and is incomplete. The table lists some 150,000 clones. Whole-study results and caveats: About 87% or about 30% of the time was how often most TCR beta V segments were productive, according to an earlier analysis.

The genes are TRBV5-1 and TRBJ1-1, with D maybe TRBD1 (5 bases). The sequenced material came from PBMCs. The source of this sequence is a man between 40 and 49 years old in good health and CMV-seronegative. The CDR3 nucleotides are TGCGCCAGCAGCTCCGCAGGGAGGAGAATGAACACTGAAGCTTTCTTT. This gives the protein CASSSAGRRMNTEAFF.